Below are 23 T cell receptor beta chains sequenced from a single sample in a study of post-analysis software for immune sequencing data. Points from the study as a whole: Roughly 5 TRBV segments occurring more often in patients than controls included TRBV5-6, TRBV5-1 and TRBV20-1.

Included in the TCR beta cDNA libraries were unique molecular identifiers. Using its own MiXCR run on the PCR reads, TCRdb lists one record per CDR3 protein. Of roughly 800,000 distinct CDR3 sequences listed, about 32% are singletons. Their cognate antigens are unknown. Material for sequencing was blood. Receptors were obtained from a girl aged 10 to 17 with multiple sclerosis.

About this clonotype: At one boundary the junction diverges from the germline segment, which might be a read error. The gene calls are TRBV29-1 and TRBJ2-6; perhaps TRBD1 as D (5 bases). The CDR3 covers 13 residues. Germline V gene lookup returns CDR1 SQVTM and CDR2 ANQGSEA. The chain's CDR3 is CSVSEAGANGLTF. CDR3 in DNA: TGCAGCGTTTCAGAGGCTGGGGCCAACGGCCTGACTTTC.

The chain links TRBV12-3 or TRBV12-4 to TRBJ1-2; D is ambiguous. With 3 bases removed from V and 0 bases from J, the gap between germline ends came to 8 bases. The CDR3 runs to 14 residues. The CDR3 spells CASSFDSSNYGYTF. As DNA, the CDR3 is TGTGCCAGCAGTTTCGACTCTTCTAACTATGGCTACACCTTC.

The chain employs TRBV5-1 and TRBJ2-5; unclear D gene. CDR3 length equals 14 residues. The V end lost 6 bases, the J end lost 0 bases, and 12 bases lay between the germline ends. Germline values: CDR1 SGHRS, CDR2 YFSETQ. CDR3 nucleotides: TGCGCCAGCACTGTATTGGGGAACCAAGAGACCCAGTACTTC. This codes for CASTVLGNQETQYF. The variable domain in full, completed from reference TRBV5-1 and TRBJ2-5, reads KAGVTQTPRYLIKTRGQQVTLSCSPISGHRSVSWYQQTPGQGLQFLFEYFSETQRNKGNFPGRFSGRQFSNSRSEMNVSTLELGDSALYLCASTVLGNQETQYFGPGTRLLVL.

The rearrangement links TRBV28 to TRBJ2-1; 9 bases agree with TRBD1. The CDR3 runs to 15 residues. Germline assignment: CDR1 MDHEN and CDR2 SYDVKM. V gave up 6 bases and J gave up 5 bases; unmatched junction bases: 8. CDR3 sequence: CASSTSTGGNNEQFF. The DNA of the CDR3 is TGTGCCAGCAGCACCTCGACAGGGGGGAACAATGAGCAGTTCTTC.

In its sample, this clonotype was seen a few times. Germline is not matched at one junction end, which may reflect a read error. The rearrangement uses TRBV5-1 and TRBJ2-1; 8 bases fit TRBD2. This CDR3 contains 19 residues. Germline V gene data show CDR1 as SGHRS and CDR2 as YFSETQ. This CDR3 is CASSTGGTLVVEKGDEQVF. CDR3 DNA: TGCGCCAGCAGCACGGGGGGGACGTTGGTTGTGGAAAAGGGCGATGAGCAGGTCTTC.

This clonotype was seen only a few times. DNA of the CDR3: TGTGCCAGCAGTTACTCGAGAGGGGGAGCTTTCTTT. Protein: CASSYSRGGAFF. This chain connects TRBV6-5 to TRBJ1-1; D may be TRBD1 (6 bases). Germline assignment: CDR1 MNHEY and CDR2 SVGAGI. This CDR3 has 12 residues. V was clipped by 0 bases and J by 10 bases, with 9 bases between them.

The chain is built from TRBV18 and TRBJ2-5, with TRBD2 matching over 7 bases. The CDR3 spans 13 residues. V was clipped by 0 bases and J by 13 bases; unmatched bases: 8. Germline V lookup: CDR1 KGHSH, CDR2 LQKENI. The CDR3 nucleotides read TGTGCCAGCTCACCACCGGGGCGGGGGAAGATGTACTTC. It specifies CASSPPGRGKMYF.

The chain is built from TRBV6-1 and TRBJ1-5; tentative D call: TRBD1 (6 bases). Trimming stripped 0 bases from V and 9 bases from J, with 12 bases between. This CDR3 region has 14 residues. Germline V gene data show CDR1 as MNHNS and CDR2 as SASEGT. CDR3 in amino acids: CASSEATGRRPQHF. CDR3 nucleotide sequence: TGTGCCAGCAGTGAAGCGACAGGAAGGCGGCCCCAGCATTTT.

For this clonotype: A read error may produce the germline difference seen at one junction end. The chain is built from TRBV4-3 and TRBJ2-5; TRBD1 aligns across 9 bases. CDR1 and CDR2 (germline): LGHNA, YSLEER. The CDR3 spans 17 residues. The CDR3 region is CASSQAPGQGKWETQYF. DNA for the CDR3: TGCGCCAGCAGTCAAGCACCCGGACAGGGGAAGTGGGAGACCCAGTACTTC.

The CDR3 sequence is CASRPVSGGAYNEQFF. Written as DNA, the CDR3 is TGTGCCAGCAGACCTGTTAGCGGGGGGGCCTACAATGAGCAGTTCTTC. The chain uses TRBV7-2 and TRBJ2-1; 11 bases are shared with TRBD2. CDR1 and CDR2 (germline): SGHTA, FQGNSA. CDR3 length: 16 amino acids. Trimming at V came to 6 bases and at J to 2 bases, leaving 6 bases not matched to a gene.

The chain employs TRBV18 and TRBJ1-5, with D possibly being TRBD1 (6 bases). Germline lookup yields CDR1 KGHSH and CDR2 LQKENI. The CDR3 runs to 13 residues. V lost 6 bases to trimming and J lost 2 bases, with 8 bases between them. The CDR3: CASSRGRNQPQHF. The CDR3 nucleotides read TGTGCCAGCTCGCGGGGGCGCAATCAGCCCCAGCATTTT.

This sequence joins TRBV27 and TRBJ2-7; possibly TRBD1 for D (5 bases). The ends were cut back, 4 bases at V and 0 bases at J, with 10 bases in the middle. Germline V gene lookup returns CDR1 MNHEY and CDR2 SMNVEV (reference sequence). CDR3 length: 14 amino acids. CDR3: CASSSAQVSYEQYF. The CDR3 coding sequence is TGTGCCAGCAGTTCCGCACAGGTCTCCTACGAGCAGTACTTC.

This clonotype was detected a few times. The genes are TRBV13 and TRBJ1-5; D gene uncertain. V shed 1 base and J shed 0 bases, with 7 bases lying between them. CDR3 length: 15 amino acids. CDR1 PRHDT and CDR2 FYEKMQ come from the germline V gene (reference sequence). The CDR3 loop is CASSLARTSNQPQHF. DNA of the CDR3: TGTGCCAGCAGCTTAGCTCGGACTAGCAATCAGCCCCAGCATTTT. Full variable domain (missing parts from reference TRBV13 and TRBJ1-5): AAGVIQSPRHLIKEKRETATLKCYPIPRHDTVYWYQQGPGQDPQFLISFYEKMQSDKGSIPDRFSAQQFSDYHSELNMSSLELGDSALYFCASSLARTSNQPQHFGDGTRLSIL.

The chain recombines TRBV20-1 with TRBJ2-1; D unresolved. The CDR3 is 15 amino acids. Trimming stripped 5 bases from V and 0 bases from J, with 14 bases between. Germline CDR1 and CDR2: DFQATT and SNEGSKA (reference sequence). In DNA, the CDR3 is TGCAGTGCTCACGAGGCATTCGTCTCCTACAATGAGCAGTTCTTC. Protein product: CSAHEAFVSYNEQFF.

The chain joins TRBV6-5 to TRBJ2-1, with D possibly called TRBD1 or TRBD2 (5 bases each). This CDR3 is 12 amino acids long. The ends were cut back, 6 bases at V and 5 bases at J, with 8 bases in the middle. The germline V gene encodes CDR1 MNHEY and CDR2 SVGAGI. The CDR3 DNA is TGTGCCAGCAGCCGGGACCACAATGAGCAGTTCTTC. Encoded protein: CASSRDHNEQFF.

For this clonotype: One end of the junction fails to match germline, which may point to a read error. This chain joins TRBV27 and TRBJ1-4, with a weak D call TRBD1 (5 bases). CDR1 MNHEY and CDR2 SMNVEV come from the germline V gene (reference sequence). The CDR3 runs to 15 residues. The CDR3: CAGSLSAGPNEKLFF. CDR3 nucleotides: TGTGCCGGCAGTTTATCGGCAGGGCCTAATGAAAAACTGTTTTTT.

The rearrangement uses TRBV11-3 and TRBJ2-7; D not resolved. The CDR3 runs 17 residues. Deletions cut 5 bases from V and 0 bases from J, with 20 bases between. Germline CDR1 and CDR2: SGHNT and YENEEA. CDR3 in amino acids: CASSPGVGGSYSYEQYF. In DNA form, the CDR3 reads TGTGCCAGCAGCCCCGGAGTTGGCGGCAGTTACTCCTACGAGCAGTACTTC.

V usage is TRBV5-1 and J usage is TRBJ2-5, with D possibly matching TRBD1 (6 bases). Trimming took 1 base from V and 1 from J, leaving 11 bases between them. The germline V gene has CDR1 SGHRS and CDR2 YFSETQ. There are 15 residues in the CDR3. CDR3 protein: CASSLSTGTQETQYF. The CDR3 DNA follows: TGCGCCAGCAGCTTGAGCACAGGGACCCAAGAGACCCAGTACTTC.

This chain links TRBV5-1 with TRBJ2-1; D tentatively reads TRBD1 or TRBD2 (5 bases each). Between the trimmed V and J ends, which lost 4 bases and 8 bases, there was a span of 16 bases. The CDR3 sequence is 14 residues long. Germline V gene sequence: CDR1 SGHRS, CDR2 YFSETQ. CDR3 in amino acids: CASSPGPMLDEQFF. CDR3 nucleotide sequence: TGCGCCAGCAGCCCGGGACCTATGTTGGATGAGCAGTTCTTC.

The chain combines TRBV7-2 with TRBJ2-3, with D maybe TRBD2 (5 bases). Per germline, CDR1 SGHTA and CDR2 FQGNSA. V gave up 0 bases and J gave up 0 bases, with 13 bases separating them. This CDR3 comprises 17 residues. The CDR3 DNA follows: TGTGCCAGCAGCTTAGCTACGGGGTCTACTAGCACAGATACGCAGTATTTT. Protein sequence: CASSLATGSTSTDTQYF.

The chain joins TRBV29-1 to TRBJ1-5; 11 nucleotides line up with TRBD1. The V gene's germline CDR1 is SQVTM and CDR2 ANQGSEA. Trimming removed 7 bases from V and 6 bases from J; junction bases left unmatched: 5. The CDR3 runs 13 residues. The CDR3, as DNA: TGCAGCGCCACGGGACAGGGGGGTCAGCCCCAGCATTTT. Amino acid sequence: CSATGQGGQPQHF.

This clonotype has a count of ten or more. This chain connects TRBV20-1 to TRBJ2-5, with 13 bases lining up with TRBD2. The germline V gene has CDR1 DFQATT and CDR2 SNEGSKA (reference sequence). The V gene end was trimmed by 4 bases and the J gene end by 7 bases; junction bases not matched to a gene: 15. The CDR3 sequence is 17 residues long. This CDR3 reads CSATDTGTSGMLGTQYF. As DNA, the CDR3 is TGCAGTGCTACCGATACCGGGACTAGCGGGATGTTGGGGACCCAGTACTTC.

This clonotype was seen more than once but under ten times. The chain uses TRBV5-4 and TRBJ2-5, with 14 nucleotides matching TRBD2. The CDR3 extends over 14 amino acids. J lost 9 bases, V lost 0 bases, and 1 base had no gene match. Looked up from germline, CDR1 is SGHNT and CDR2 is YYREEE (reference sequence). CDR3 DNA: TGTGCCAGCAGCTTGGCGGGACTAGCGGGGGCCCAGTACTTC. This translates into CASSLAGLAGAQYF.